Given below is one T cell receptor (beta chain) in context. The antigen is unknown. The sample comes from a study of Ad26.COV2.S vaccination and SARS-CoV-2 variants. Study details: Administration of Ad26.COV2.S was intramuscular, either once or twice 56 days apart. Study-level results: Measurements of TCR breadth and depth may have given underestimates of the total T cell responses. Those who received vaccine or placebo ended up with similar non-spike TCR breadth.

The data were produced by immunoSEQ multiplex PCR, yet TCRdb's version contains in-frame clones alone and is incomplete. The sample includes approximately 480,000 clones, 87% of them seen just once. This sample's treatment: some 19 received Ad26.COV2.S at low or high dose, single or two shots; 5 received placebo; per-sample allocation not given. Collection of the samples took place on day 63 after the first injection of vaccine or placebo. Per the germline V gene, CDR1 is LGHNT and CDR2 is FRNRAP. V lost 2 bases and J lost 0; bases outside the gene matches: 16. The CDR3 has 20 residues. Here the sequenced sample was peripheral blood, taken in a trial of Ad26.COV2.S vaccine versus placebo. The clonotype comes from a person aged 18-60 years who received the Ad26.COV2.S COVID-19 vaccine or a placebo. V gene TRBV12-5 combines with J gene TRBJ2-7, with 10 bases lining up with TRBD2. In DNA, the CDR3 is TGTGCTAGTGGTTTGTCGCCCCTAGCGGGAGCGCCATCAATCTCCTACGAGCAGTACTTC. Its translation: CASGLSPLAGAPSISYEQYF.